This T cell receptor (beta chain) comes out of a study of blood T cell repertoires in COVID-19. About the research overall: Material from acute and convalescent COVID-19 was sourced from the United States, Italy and Spain. The analysed material was cDNA or gDNA that came from T cells, B-cell-depleted T cells, or PBMCs.

Germline lookup yields CDR1 SGHAT and CDR2 FQNNGV. The CDR3 is made up of 14 amino acids. Germline trimming cut 5 bases from V and 4 bases from J; bases unmatched to any gene: 7. Exposed study participants had met a COVID-19 case within 2 weeks before entry. Sequencing was performed with immunoSEQ multiplex PCR; in TCRdb, only in-frame clones are kept and a portion is missing. The table includes some 300,000 clones, approximately 89% detected once. Source material: PBMCs or T cells enriched from blood (not recorded which). The TCR sequence derives from a woman in her forties or fifties who had been exposed to COVID-19. This chain links TRBV11-2 with TRBJ1-2; TRBD1 agrees at 7 bases. CDR3 sequence reads: CASSARGTAYGYTF. The DNA for the CDR3 is TGTGCCAGCAGCGCCCGCGGGACAGCCTATGGCTACACCTTC.